This T cell receptor (beta chain) was obtained from a study of spatial heterogeneity in lung cancer. Overall study findings and caveats: For expanded intratumoral alpha and beta TCRs, counts tracked tumor mutation counts.

The CDR3 consists of 13 residues. Trimming took off 4 bases at V and 2 bases at J, with 9 bases between the two ends. Germline values: CDR1 MGHRA, CDR2 YSYEKL. Every TCR cDNA molecule bore a unique molecular identifier. TCRdb re-called the 5' RACE reads through MiXCR, storing one row per CDR3 protein. In the table there are about 29,000 distinct CDR3 sequences, around 7.5% of which are singletons. The time point: sample taken at primary tumor resection. This clonotype showed up many times. Its antigen remains unknown. This sequence originates from a male donor with early-stage non-small cell lung cancer. This sample comprised lung tumor tissue, obtained at surgery. The chain is built from TRBV4-1 and TRBJ2-7; no clear D gene. CDR3 in amino acids: CASSPTKAYEQYF. CDR3 bases: TGCGCCAGCAGCCCGACCAAGGCCTACGAGCAGTACTTC.